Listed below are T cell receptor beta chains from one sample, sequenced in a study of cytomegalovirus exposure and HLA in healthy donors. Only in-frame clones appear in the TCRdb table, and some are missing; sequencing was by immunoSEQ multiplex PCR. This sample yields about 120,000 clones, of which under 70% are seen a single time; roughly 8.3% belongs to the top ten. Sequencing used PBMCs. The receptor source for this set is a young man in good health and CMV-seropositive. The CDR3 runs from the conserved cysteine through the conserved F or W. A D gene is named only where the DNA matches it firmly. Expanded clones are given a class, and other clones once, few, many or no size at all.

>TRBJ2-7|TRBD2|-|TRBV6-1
TGTGCCAGCAGTGAAGGTACTAGCGGGGGCAACGAGCAGTACTTC
CASSEGTSGGNEQYF
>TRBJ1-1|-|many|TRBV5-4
TGTGCCAGCAGCTTGGATGAGCGGAACACTGAAGCTTTCTTT
CASSLDERNTEAFF
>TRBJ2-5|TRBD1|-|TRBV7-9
TGTGCCAGCAGCCCCAGGGGGTCAGAGACCCAGTACTTC
CASSPRGSETQYF
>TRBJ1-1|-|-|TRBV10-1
TGCGCCAGCAGCATTTATAGGCAGGTGAACACTGAAGCTTTCTTT
CASSIYRQVNTEAFF
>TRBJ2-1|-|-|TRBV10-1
TGCGCCAGCAGTGGGTTCAGGGTGGGAGAGCAGTTCTTC
CASSGFRVGEQFF
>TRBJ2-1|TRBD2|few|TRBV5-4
TGTGCCAGCAGCTCCTTAGCGGGGGGTTACAATGAGCAGTTCTTC
CASSSLAGGYNEQFF
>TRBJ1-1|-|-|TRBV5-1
TGCGCCAGCAGCTTGGCGGGAGAGGGTAACACTGAAGCTTTCTTT
CASSLAGEGNTEAFF
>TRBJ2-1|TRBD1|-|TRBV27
TGTGCCAGCAGTGACGACAGGGGCCCCTACAATGAGCAGTTCTTC
CASSDDRGPYNEQFF
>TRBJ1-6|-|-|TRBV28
TGTGCCAGCAGTTCCAGCTCATACAGTTATTCACCCCTCCACTTT
CASSSSSYSYSPLHF
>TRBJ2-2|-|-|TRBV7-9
TGTGCCAGCAGCTTAGGACGGGTCGGGAGCACCGGGGAGCTGTTTTTT
CASSLGRVGSTGELFF
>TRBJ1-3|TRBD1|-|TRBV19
TGTGCCAGTAGTTCTAAGACAGGGATCGCCGGAAACACCATATATTTT
CASSSKTGIAGNTIYF
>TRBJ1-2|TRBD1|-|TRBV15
TGTGCCACCAGCGCCGACAGGGGGCTCGGCTACACCTTC
CATSADRGLGYTF
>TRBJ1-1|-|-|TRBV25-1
TGTGCCAGCACCGGACGGAGGGGATACGGTATGTACACTGAAGCTTTCTTT
CASTGRRGYGMYTEAFF
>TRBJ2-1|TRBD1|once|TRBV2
TGTGCCAGCAGTGGACAGGGTTCGAAGGACAATGAGCAGTTCTTC
CASSGQGSKDNEQFF
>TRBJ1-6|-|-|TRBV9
TGTGCCAGCAGCGAGTCCCCCCAGGGTTCGCCCCTCCACTTT
CASSESPQGSPLHF
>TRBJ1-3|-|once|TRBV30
TGTGCCTGGAGTTTTCGAGGTGGGAACACCATATATTTT
CAWSFRGGNTIYF
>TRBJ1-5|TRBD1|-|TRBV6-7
TGTGCCAGCAGTCTATTAACCGGGACAGACAATCAGCCCCAGCATTTT
CASSLLTGTDNQPQHF
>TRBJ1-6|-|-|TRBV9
TGTGCCAGCAGCCTAAACGACGGGGGTAATTCACCCCTCCACTTT
CASSLNDGGNSPLHF
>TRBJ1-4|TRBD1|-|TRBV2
TGTGCCAGCAGTGAGGGACAGGGATACGAAAAACTGTTTTTT
CASSEGQGYEKLFF
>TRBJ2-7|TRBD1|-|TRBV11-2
TGTGCCAGAAGCTCCGGGACAGGGGACTCCTACGAGCAGTACTTC
CARSSGTGDSYEQYF
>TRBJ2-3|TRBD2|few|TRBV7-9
TGTGCCAGCAGCCCGACTAGCGGTAGCACAGATACGCAGTATTTT
CASSPTSGSTDTQYF
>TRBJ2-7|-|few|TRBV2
TGTGCCAGCAGCGGAGAGTTCTACGAGCAGTACTTC
CASSGEFYEQYF
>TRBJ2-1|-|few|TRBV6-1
TGTGCCAGCAGTGAACTACAGGGCTCCTACAATGAGCAGTTCTTC
CASSELQGSYNEQFF
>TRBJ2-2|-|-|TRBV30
TGTGCCTGGAGATGGGGCCCAAACACCGGGGAGCTGTTTTTT
CAWRWGPNTGELFF
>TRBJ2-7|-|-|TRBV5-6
TGTGCCAGCAAACCAAAGAGAATCTTGATGGGAGAATCCTACGAGCAGTACTTC
CASKPKRILMGESYEQYF
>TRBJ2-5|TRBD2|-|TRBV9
TGTGCCAGCAGCGTAGAAAGCGGGGCCTACCAAGAGACCCAGTACTTC
CASSVESGAYQETQYF
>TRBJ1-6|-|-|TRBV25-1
TGTGCCAGCAGTGTCCTACGGGACATATCCCCTTCACCCCTCCACTTT
CASSVLRDISPSPLHF
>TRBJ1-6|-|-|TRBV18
TGTGCCAGCTCACCGGACAGAAAGTATTCACCCCTCCACTTT
CASSPDRKYSPLHF
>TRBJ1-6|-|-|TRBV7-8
TGTGCCAGCAGCTTATATTCAGGGTTGGATTCACCCCTCCACTTT
CASSLYSGLDSPLHF
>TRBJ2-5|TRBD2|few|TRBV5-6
TGTGCCAGCAGCGGTGGACTAGCGGCACAAGAGACCCAGTACTTC
CASSGGLAAQETQYF
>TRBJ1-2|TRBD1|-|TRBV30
TGTGCCTGGAGCGAAGGGGGCGCAGGGGGCTACACCTTC
CAWSEGGAGGYTF
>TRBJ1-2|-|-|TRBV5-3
TGTGCCAGAAGCCTCCTATTTTTGAGCCGGGATTTCTATTATGGCTACACCTTC
CARSLLFLSRDFYYGYTF
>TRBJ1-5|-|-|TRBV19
TGTGCCAGTAGTATAGACGGGGGAAACAATCAGCCCCAGCATTTT
CASSIDGGNNQPQHF
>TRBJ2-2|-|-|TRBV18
TGTGCCAGCTCACCAGCAGCGAACACCGGGGAGCTGTTTTTT
CASSPAANTGELFF
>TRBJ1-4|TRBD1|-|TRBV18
TGTGCCAGCGGCGGGACAGCAACTAATGAAAAACTGTTTTTT
CASGGTATNEKLFF
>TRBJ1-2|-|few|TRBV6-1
TGTGCCAGCAGTGAATCAGGGGAATACTATGGCTACACCTTC
CASSESGEYYGYTF
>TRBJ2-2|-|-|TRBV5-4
TGTGCCAGCAGCTTGGGGGGTGGGGCAGGGGTGCTCACCGGGGAGCTGTTTTTT
CASSLGGGAGVLTGELFF
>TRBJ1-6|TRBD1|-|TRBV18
TGTGCCAGCTCACGTTCGTCGGGACAGGCCTCGAATTCACCCCTCCACTTT
CASSRSSGQASNSPLHF
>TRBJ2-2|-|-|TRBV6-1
TGTGCCAGCAGTGGGCAGGCCCTCGGGGAGCTGTTTTTT
CASSGQALGELFF
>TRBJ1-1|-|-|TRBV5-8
TGTGCCAGCAGCCCATGGGGATCGGGGGGTGGCACTGAAGCTTTCTTT
CASSPWGSGGGTEAFF
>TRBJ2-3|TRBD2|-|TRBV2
TGTGCCAGCAGTGGGAGGGGAGGGACTAGCGGTGATACGCAGTATTTT
CASSGRGGTSGDTQYF
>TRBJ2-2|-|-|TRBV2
TGTGCCAGCATGTTACAGGGTGGCGGGGAGCTGTTTTTT
CASMLQGGGELFF
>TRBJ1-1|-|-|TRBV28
TGTGCCAGCAGTTTAGGGGGAGGAACTGAAGCTTTCTTT
CASSLGGGTEAFF
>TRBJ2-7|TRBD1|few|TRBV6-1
TGTGCCAGCAGTGAACATGGACAGGGAGCCACCTACGAGCAGTACTTC
CASSEHGQGATYEQYF
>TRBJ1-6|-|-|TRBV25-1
TGTGCCAGCAGTGAATCTTTACTCCGGTATAATTCACCCCTCCACTTT
CASSESLLRYNSPLHF
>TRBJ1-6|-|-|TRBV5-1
TGCGCCAGCAGCCCAAAAGAGGGCTCCTATAATTCACCCCTCCACTTT
CASSPKEGSYNSPLHF
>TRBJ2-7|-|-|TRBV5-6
TGTGCCAGCCGAGGGGGATACGAGCAGTACTTC
CASRGGYEQYF
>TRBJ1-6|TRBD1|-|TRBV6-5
TGTGCCAGCAGTGGTAACAGGGGGCCTAATTCACCCCTCCACTTT
CASSGNRGPNSPLHF
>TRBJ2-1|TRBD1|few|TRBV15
TGTGCCACCAGCTCCCGGACAGGGGGGACCCCCAAGTCCTACAATGAGCAGTTCTTC
CATSSRTGGTPKSYNEQFF
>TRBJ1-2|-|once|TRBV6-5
TGTGCCAGCACCGAAACAACAGGAGCTCCTGGCTACACCTTC
CASTETTGAPGYTF
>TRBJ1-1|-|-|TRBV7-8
TGTGCCAGCAGCTTAGTTCTTTTACGGGAGAACACTGAAGCTTTCTTT
CASSLVLLRENTEAFF
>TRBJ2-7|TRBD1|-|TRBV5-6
TGTGCCAGCAGCGGAGGGACAGGGGGCTACGAGCAGTACTTC
CASSGGTGGYEQYF
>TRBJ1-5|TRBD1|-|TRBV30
TGTGCCTGGAGTGTAACAGGGGGCAATCAGCCCCAGCATTTT
CAWSVTGGNQPQHF
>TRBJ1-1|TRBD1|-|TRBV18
TGTGCCAGCTCACCAAGACAGGGATCGTACACTGAAGCTTTCTTT
CASSPRQGSYTEAFF